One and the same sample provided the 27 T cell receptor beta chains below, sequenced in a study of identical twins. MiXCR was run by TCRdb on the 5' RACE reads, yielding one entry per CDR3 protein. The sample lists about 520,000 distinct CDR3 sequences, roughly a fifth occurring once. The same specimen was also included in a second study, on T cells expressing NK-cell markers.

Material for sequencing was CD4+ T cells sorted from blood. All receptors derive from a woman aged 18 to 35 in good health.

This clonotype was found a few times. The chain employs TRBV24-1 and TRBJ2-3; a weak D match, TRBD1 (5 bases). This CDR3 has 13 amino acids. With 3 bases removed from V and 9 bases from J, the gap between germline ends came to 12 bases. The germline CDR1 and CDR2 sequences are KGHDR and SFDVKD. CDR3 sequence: CATSDPGFGTQYF. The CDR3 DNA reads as TGTGCCACCAGTGATCCAGGGTTCGGCACGCAGTATTTT.

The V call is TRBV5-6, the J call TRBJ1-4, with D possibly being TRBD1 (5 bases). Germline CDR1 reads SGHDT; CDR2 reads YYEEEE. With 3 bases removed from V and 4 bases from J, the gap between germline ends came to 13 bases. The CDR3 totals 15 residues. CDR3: CASSYRQGFNEKLFF. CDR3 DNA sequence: TGTGCCAGCAGCTACCGGCAGGGCTTTAATGAAAAACTGTTTTTT.

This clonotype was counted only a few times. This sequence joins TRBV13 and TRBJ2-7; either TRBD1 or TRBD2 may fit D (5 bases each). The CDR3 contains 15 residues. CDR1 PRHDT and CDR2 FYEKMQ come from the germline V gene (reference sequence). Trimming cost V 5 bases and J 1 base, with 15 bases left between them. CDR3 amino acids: CASSLYGTVSYEQYF. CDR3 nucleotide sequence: TGTGCCAGCAGCCTATACGGGACGGTTTCCTACGAGCAGTACTTC.

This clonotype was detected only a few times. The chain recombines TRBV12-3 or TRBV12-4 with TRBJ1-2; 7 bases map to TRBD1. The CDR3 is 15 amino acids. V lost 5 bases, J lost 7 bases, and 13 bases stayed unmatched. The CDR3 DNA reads TGTGCCAGCAGTCCCTCCTTCAGGGGGATAGGTGGCTACACCTTC. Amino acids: CASSPSFRGIGGYTF.

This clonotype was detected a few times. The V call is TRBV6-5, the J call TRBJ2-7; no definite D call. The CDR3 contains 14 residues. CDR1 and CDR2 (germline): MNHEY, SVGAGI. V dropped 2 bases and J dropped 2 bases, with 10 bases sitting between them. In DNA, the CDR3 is TGTGCCAGCAGTTACCAGGCAGACACCTACGAGCAGTACTTC. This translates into CASSYQADTYEQYF.

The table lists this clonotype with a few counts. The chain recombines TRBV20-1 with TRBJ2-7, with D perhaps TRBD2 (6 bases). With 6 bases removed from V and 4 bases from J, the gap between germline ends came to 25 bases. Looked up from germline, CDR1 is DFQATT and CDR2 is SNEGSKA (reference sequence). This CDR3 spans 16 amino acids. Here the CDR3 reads CSAFSKAGFWEYEQYF. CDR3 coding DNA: TGCAGTGCCTTCTCGAAAGCGGGCTTTTGGGAGTACGAGCAGTACTTC.

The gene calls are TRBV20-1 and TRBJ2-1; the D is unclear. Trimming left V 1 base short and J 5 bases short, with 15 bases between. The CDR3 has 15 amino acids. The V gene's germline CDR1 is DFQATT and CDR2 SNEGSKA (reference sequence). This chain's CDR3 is CSARARRLNHNEQFF. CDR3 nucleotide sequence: TGCAGTGCTAGAGCACGGCGGCTTAATCACAATGAGCAGTTCTTC.

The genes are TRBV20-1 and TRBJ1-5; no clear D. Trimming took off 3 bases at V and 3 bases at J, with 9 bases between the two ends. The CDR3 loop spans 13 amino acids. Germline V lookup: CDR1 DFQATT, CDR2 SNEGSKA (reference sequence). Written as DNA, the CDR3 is TGCAGTGCTAGTGAGCAGATCAATCAGCCCCAGCATTTT. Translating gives CSASEQINQPQHF.

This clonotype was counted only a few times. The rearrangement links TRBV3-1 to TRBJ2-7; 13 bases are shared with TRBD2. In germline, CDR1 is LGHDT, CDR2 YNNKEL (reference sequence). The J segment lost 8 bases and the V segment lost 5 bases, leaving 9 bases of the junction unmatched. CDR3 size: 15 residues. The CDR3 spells CASSFILAGGGKQYF. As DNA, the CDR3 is TGTGCCAGCAGCTTCATACTAGCGGGGGGGGGAAAGCAGTACTTC.

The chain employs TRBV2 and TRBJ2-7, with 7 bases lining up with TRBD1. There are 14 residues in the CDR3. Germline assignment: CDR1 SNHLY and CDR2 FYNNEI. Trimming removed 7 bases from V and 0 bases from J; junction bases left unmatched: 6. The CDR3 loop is CASTADRASYEQYF. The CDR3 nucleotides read TGTGCCAGCACCGCAGACAGGGCCTCCTACGAGCAGTACTTC.

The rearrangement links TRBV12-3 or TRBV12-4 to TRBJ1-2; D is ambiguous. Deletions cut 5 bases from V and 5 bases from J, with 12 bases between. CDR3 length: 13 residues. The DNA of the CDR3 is TGTGCCAGCAGTCAGAGGTGGGGTTATGGCTACACCTTC. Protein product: CASSQRWGYGYTF.

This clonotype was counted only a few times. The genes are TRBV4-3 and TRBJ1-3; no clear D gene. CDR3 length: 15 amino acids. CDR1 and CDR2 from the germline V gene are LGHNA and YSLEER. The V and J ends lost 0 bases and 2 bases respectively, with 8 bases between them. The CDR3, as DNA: TGCGCCAGCAGCCAAGATGTGGGCCCTGGAAACACCATATATTTT. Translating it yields CASSQDVGPGNTIYF.

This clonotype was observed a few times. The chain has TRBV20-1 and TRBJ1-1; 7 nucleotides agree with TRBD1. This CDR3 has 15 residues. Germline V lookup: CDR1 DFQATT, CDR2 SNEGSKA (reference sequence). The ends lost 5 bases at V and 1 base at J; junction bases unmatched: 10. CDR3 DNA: TGCAGTGCTCCCAGGGGGGCGTTGGGGAACACTGAAGCTTTCTTT. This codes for CSAPRGALGNTEAFF.

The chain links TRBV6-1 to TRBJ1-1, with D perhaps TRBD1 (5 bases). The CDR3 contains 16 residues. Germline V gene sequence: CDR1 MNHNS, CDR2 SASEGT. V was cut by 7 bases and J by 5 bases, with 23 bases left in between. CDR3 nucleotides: TGTGCCAGCACTAAGGGGTTGGCTCCCAGAGGGACTGAAGCTTTCTTT. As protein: CASTKGLAPRGTEAFF.

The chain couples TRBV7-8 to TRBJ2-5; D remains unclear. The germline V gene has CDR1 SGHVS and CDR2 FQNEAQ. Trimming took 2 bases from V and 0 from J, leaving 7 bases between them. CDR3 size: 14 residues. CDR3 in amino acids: CASSLRLDQETQYF. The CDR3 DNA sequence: TGTGCCAGCAGCTTAAGGTTGGACCAAGAGACCCAGTACTTC.

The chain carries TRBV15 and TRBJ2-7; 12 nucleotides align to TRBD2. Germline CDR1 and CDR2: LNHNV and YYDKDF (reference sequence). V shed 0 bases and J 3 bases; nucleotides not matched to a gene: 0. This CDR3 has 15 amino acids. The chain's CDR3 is CATSRELAGGYEQYF. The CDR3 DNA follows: TGTGCCACCAGCAGAGAACTAGCGGGGGGCTACGAGCAGTACTTC.

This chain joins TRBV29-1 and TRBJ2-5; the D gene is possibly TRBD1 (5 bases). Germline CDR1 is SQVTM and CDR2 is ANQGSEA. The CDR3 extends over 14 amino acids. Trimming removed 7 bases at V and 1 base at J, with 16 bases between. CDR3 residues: CSASPTGFQETQYF. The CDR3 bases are TGCAGCGCTTCACCCACAGGTTTCCAAGAGACCCAGTACTTC.

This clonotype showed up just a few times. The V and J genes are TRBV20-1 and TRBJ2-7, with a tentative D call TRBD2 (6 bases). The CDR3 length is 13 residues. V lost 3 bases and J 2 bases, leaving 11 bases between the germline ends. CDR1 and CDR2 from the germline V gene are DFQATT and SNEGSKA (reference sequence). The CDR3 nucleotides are TGCAGTGCTAGTATACTAGCTCCCTACGAGCAGTACTTC. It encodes CSASILAPYEQYF.

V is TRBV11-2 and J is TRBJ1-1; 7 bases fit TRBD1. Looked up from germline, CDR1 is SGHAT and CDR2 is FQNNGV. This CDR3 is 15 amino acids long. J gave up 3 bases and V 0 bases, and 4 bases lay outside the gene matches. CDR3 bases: TGTGCCAGCAGCTTAGACACAGGGGTGTACACTGAAGCTTTCTTT. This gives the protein CASSLDTGVYTEAFF.

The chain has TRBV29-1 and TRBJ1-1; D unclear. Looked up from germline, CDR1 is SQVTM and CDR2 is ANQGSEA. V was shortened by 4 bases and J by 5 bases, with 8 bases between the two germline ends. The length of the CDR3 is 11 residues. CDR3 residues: CSVAGVTEAFF. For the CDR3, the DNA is TGCAGCGTTGCCGGGGTTACTGAAGCTTTCTTT. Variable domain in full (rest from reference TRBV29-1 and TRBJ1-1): SAVISQKPSRDICQRGTSLTIQCQVDSQVTMMFWYRQQPGQSLTLIATANQGSEATYESGFVIDKFPISRPNLTFSTLTVSNMSPEDSSIYLCSVAGVTEAFFGQGTRLTVV.

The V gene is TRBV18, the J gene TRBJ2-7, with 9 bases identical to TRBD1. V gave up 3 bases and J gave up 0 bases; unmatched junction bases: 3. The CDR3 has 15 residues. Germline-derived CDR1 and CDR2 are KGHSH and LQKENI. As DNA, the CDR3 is TGTGCCAGCTCACCGGGACAGGGCTTCTCCTACGAGCAGTACTTC. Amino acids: CASSPGQGFSYEQYF.

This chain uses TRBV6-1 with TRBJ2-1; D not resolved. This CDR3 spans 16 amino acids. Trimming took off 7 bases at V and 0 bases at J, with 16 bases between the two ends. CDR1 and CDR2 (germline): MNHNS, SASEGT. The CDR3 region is CASNPRSASSYNEQFF. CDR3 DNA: TGTGCCAGCAACCCCCGTTCAGCGAGCTCCTACAATGAGCAGTTCTTC.

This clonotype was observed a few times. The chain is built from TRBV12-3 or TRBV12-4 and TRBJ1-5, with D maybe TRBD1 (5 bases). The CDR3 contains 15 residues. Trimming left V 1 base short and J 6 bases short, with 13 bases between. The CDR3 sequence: CASSLGPGGAQPQHF. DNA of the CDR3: TGTGCCAGCAGTTTAGGGCCAGGTGGGGCTCAGCCCCAGCATTTT.

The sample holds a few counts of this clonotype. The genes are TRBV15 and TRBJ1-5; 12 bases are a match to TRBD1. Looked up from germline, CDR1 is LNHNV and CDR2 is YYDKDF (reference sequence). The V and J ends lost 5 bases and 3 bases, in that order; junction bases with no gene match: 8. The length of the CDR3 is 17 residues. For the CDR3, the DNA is TGTGCCACCAGCCGTTACGGGACAGGGGGCGACAATCAGCCCCAGCATTTT. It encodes CATSRYGTGGDNQPQHF.

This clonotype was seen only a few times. The CDR3 is CSAPKGTSGPQFF. The CDR3 DNA follows: TGCAGTGCCCCAAAGGGGACTAGCGGCCCCCAGTTCTTC. The V and J genes are TRBV20-1 and TRBJ2-1; 11 positions agree with TRBD2. Germline trimming cut 6 bases from V and 13 bases from J; bases unmatched to any gene: 11. Germline V gene sequence: CDR1 DFQATT, CDR2 SNEGSKA (reference sequence). CDR3 length equals 13 residues.

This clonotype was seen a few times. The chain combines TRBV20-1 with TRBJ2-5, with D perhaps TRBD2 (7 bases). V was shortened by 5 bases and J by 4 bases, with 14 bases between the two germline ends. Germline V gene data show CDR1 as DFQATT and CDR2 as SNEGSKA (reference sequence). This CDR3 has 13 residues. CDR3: CSALRRGGETQYF. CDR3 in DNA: TGCAGTGCTCTCAGGAGGGGGGGAGAGACCCAGTACTTC.

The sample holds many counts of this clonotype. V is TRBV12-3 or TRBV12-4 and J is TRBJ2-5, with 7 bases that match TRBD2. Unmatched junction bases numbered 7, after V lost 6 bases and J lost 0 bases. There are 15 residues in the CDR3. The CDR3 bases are TGTGCCAGCAGCCTCTTTAGCGGGTACCAAGAGACCCAGTACTTC. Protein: CASSLFSGYQETQYF.